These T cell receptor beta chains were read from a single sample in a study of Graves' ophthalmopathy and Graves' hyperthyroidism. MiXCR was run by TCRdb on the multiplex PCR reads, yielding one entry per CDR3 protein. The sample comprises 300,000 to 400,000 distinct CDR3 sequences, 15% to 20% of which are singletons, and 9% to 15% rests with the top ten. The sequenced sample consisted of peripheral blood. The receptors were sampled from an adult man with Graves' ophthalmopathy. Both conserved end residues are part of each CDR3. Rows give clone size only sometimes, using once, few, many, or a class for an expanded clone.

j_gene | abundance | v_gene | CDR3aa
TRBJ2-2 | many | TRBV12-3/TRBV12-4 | CASTRVGGELFF
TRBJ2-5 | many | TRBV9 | CASSVALQGPETQYF
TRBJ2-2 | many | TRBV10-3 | CAISAGQGVYTGELFF
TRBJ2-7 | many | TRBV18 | CASSQTVYEQYF
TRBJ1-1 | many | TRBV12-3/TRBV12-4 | CASSFWTGMNEAFF
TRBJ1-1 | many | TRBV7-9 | CASSLGQGDTEAFF
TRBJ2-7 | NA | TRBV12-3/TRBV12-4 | CASSLARSGRGEQYF
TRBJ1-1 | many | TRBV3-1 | CASSQGQSWYTEAFF
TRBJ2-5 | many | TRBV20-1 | CSAALRSLAGLETQYF
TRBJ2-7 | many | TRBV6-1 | CASSEKGRPSRDEQYF
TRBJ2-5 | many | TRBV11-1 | CASSPEAGQETQYF
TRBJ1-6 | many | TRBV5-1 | CASSLDWDSPLHF
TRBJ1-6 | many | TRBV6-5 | CASSYSAGLNSPLHF
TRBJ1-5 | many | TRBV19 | CASSIGSGKGNQPQHF
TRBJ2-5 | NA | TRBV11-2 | CASSRGTGGWETQYF